A single sample gave rise to the 16 T cell receptor beta chains below, sequenced in a study of cytomegalovirus exposure and HLA in healthy donors. In the PCR, 60 Vbeta and 13 Jbeta primers were used. Sequencing used immunoSEQ multiplex PCR; TCRdb keeps in-frame clones, though not all of them. The sample has under 250,000 clones, around 83% seen once. What was sequenced was PBMCs. All receptors derive from a middle-aged woman in good health and CMV-seronegative.

The chain recombines TRBV9 with TRBJ1-4; D unclear. Per the germline V gene, CDR1 is SGDLS and CDR2 is YYNGEE. The CDR3 totals 13 residues. V gave up 4 bases and J gave up 7 bases, with 11 bases separating them. CDR3 sequence reads: CASSPWSGEKLFF. The CDR3 DNA sequence: TGTGCCAGCAGCCCCTGGTCGGGTGAAAAACTGTTTTTT.

The chain links TRBV27 to TRBJ2-7; tentatively, D is TRBD1 (6 bases). The CDR3 is 15 amino acids. Trimming shortened V by 0 bases and J by 1 base, and 10 bases separated the two germline ends. CDR1 is MNHEY, CDR2 SMNVEV, per germline (reference sequence). This CDR3 reads CASSLSIRGSYEQYF. For the CDR3, the DNA is TGTGCCAGCAGTTTATCGATCAGGGGTTCCTACGAGCAGTACTTC.

The chain joins TRBV4-2 to TRBJ2-7, with D possibly matching TRBD2 (5 bases). Trimming left V 4 bases short and J 7 bases short, with 11 bases between. Per germline, CDR1 LGHNA and CDR2 YNFKEQ. This CDR3 is built from 12 residues. DNA of the CDR3: TGTGCCAGCAGCCTTCGAGGACTGGAGCAGTACTTC. This translates into CASSLRGLEQYF.

The rearrangement joins TRBV7-2 to TRBJ2-7; D call uncertain. The CDR3 extends over 13 amino acids. CDR1 and CDR2 from the germline V gene are SGHTA and FQGNSA. The V and J ends lost 5 bases and 0 bases respectively, with 8 bases between them. The DNA for the CDR3 is TGTGCCAGCAGCGAGTACTCCTCCTACGAGCAGTACTTC. The encoded protein is CASSEYSSYEQYF. The full variable domain, completed using reference TRBV7-2 and TRBJ2-7, is GAGVSQSPSNKVTEKGKDVELRCDPISGHTALYWYRQSLGQGLEFLIYFQGNSAPDKSGLPSDRFSAERTGGSVSTLTIQRTQQEDSAVYLCASSEYSSYEQYFGPGTRLTVT.

DNA of the CDR3: TGTGCCAGCAGGGTTAGCGGGAGTCACTACAATGAGCAGTTCTTC. Protein product: CASRVSGSHYNEQFF. The gene calls are TRBV6-1 and TRBJ2-1; 9 nucleotides agree with TRBD2. The CDR3 has 15 residues. Germline CDR1 reads MNHNS; CDR2 reads SASEGT. V shed 6 bases and J 3 bases; nucleotides not matched to a gene: 6.

The gene calls are TRBV19 and TRBJ2-7, with 7 bases aligning to TRBD1. With V trimmed by 9 bases and J by 5 bases, 16 bases remained unmatched. CDR3 length: 15 residues. CDR1 is LNHDA and CDR2 is SQIVND in the germline V gene (reference sequence). The CDR3 here is CASRPIDRDGHEQYF. The CDR3 DNA reads as TGTGCCAGCAGACCGATCGACAGGGATGGCCACGAGCAGTACTTC.

The sample holds one count of this clone. The CDR3 DNA reads as TGTGCCAGCACTGTGACTAGTCGTTTCTACAATGAGCAGTTCTTC. It translates to CASTVTSRFYNEQFF. V usage is TRBV6-1 and J usage is TRBJ2-1; D is perhaps TRBD2 (6 bases). Germline CDR1 MNHNS, CDR2 SASEGT. The CDR3 loop spans 15 amino acids. V lost 7 bases, J lost 3 bases, and 16 bases lay in between.

The chain couples TRBV29-1 to TRBJ1-2; D call uncertain. This CDR3 has 13 residues. Germline CDR1 reads SQVTM; CDR2 reads ANQGSEA. With 6 bases removed from V and 2 bases from J, the gap between germline ends came to 13 bases. The CDR3 DNA follows: TGCAGCGTCTATAAGACTCCAAACTATGGCTACACCTTC. Translating it yields CSVYKTPNYGYTF. The complete variable domain, with remaining parts taken from reference TRBV29-1 and TRBJ1-2, reads SAVISQKPSRDICQRGTSLTIQCQVDSQVTMMFWYRQQPGQSLTLIATANQGSEATYESGFVIDKFPISRPNLTFSTLTVSNMSPEDSSIYLCSVYKTPNYGYTFGSGTRLTVV.

The rearrangement links TRBV6-1 to TRBJ2-7; tentatively, D is TRBD1 (6 bases). The CDR3 length is 14 residues. Germline values: CDR1 MNHNS, CDR2 SASEGT. Trimming shortened V by 7 bases and J by 2 bases, and 15 bases separated the two germline ends. The chain's CDR3 is CASIPGHPTYEQYF. The CDR3 DNA reads TGTGCCAGCATTCCGGGACACCCCACCTACGAGCAGTACTTC.

The chain has TRBV5-1 and TRBJ1-4; perhaps TRBD1 as D (5 bases). V dropped 3 bases and J dropped 2 bases, with 8 bases sitting between them. The CDR3 is made up of 14 amino acids. CDR1 and CDR2 (germline): SGHRS, YFSETQ. Here the CDR3 DNA reads TGCGCCAGCAGCTGGACAACTACTAATGAAAAACTGTTTTTT. Its protein product is CASSWTTTNEKLFF.

V usage is TRBV5-1 and J usage is TRBJ2-3; possible D gene TRBD1, 7 bases. From germline, CDR1 is SGHRS and CDR2 YFSETQ. This CDR3 has 20 residues. V was pared by 4 bases and J by 3 bases, with 30 bases between. CDR3: CASSPRGSSGVPGGTDTQYF. The CDR3 DNA sequence: TGCGCCAGCAGCCCACGGGGAAGTAGCGGTGTACCAGGGGGGACAGATACGCAGTATTTT. The full variable domain, with the rest looked up from reference TRBV5-1 and TRBJ2-3, is KAGVTQTPRYLIKTRGQQVTLSCSPISGHRSVSWYQQTPGQGLQFLFEYFSETQRNKGNFPGRFSGRQFSNSRSEMNVSTLELGDSALYLCASSPRGSSGVPGGTDTQYFGPGTRLTVL.

J is TRBJ1-1 and V is TRBV11-3; D possibly corresponds to TRBD1 (5 bases). V gave up 4 bases and J gave up 1 base, with 13 bases separating them. CDR1 is SGHNT and CDR2 is YENEEA in the germline V gene. The CDR3 totals 15 residues. The DNA of the CDR3 is TGTGCCAGCAGCTCCCGACAGACCGCGAACACTGAAGCTTTCTTT. This codes for CASSSRQTANTEAFF.

The gene calls are TRBV7-3 and TRBJ2-2; D gene uncertain. From germline, CDR1 is SGHTA and CDR2 FQGTGA. The CDR3 loop spans 12 amino acids. The V end lost 5 bases, the J end lost 4 bases, and 5 bases lay between the germline ends. The CDR3 bases are TGTGCCAGCAGCCCTTCCACCGGGGAGCTGTTTTTT. As protein: CASSPSTGELFF.

This sequence joins TRBV28 and TRBJ1-4; D gene unclear. Germline values: CDR1 MDHEN, CDR2 SYDVKM. The CDR3 is made up of 12 amino acids. V lost 3 bases and J 14 bases, leaving 13 bases between the germline ends. The CDR3 protein is CASSLLTGKLFF. The CDR3 nucleotides are TGTGCCAGCAGTTTGTTAACCGGGAAGCTGTTTTTT.

V gene TRBV29-1 combines with J gene TRBJ1-1, with TRBD1 matching over 7 bases. Germline V gene lookup returns CDR1 SQVTM and CDR2 ANQGSEA. V shed 4 bases, J shed 7 bases, and the junction held 6 bases outside the gene matches. There are 12 residues in the CDR3. CDR3 loop: CSVVGDRDEAFF. The CDR3 DNA sequence: TGCAGCGTTGTGGGAGACAGGGATGAAGCTTTCTTT. Looking up the rest from reference TRBV29-1 and TRBJ1-1 gives the full variable domain: SAVISQKPSRDICQRGTSLTIQCQVDSQVTMMFWYRQQPGQSLTLIATANQGSEATYESGFVIDKFPISRPNLTFSTLTVSNMSPEDSSIYLCSVVGDRDEAFFGQGTRLTVV.

V usage is TRBV6-5 and J usage is TRBJ2-1; 11 bases agree with TRBD2. The CDR3 loop spans 15 amino acids. Trimming at V came to 6 bases and at J to 8 bases, leaving 9 bases not matched to a gene. Germline loops: CDR1 MNHEY, CDR2 SVGAGI. The CDR3 nucleotides are TGTGCCAGCAGCCGTAGCGGGAGGGCCACCTATGAGCAGTTCTTC. Translated: CASSRSGRATYEQFF.